Listed below are T cell receptor beta chains from one sample, sequenced in a study of PD-L1 blockade in urothelial cancer. Clones were sequenced by immunoSEQ multiplex PCR, and TCRdb holds only the in-frame ones, with some missing. Among under 130,000 clones listed, about 85% were seen once. The input for sequencing was PBMCs, taken around atezolizumab (anti-PD-L1) treatment. These receptors came from a man aged 50 to 60 with urothelial cancer. CDR3s include the opening cysteine and the closing phenylalanine or tryptophan. A D gene is named only where the DNA matches it firmly. Rows give clone size only sometimes, using once, few, many, or a class for an expanded clone.

v_gene	d_gene	j_gene	abundance	CDR3nt	CDR3aa
TRBV7-3	NA	TRBJ2-1	NA	TGTGCCAGCAGCTTAATGGGGGGGCGCGGCAATGAGCAGTTCTTC	CASSLMGGRGNEQFF
TRBV7-9	TRBD2	TRBJ2-3	NA	TGTGCCAGCAGCGTTCTTAGCGGGGCTAGCACAGATACGCAGTATTTT	CASSVLSGASTDTQYF
TRBV5-1	TRBD1	TRBJ2-7	NA	TGCGCCAGCAGCTTCGGGACACAGGGGTGGGACGAGCAGTACTTC	CASSFGTQGWDEQYF
TRBV18	TRBD1	TRBJ2-1	NA	TGTGCCAGCTCACCTATGGGACAGGGGGCTTACAATGAGCAGTTCTTC	CASSPMGQGAYNEQFF
TRBV7-8	NA	TRBJ1-2	NA	TGTGCCAGCAGCCCCCAGGGTTCAAACTATGGCTACACCTTC	CASSPQGSNYGYTF
TRBV7-8	TRBD2	TRBJ2-5	NA	TGTGCCAGCAGCTTAGTTGGGCTAGCGGTCCAAGAGACCCAGTACTTC	CASSLVGLAVQETQYF
TRBV28	TRBD1	TRBJ1-1	few	TGTGCCAGCAGCGTCGGGACAGGGAGGACTGAAGCTTTCTTT	CASSVGTGRTEAFF
TRBV5-1	TRBD1	TRBJ2-5	NA	TGCGCCAGCAGCTTGGCGGTAATCTCGGACAGGGGGCTAGAGACCCAGTACTTC	CASSLAVISDRGLETQYF
TRBV11-2	TRBD2	TRBJ2-1	NA	TGTGCCAGCAGCTTACGGCTAGCGGGAGGCTACAATGAGCAGTTCTTC	CASSLRLAGGYNEQFF
TRBV19	NA	TRBJ2-6	NA	TGTGCCAGTAGTAGGGGCTCCGGGGCCAACGTCCTGACTTTC	CASSRGSGANVLTF
TRBV11-2	NA	TRBJ2-7	NA	TGTGCCAGCAGCCCCAACCCCCAGACCTACGAGCAGTACTTC	CASSPNPQTYEQYF
TRBV9	TRBD2	TRBJ2-7	NA	TGTGCCAGCAGCGTGACGAGCGGGAGTTACGAGCAGTACTTC	CASSVTSGSYEQYF
TRBV6-5	TRBD1	TRBJ2-2	NA	TGTGCCAGCAGTCGAGACAGGGGGTACACCGGGGAGCTGTTTTTT	CASSRDRGYTGELFF
TRBV5-5	TRBD1	TRBJ2-7	NA	TGTGCCAGCAGCCCTTCCTTGACGACAGGGAATTACGAGCAGTACTTC	CASSPSLTTGNYEQYF
TRBV6-6	TRBD2	TRBJ2-7	NA	TGTGCCAGCAGTGGGAGAGCGGGAGAGTCTAATAAGCAGTACTTC	CASSGRAGESNKQYF
TRBV7-9	NA	TRBJ2-4	few	TGTGCCAGCAGTCCCGCTCCACAGGTCCTCCAGCCAAACATTCAGTACTTC	CASSPAPQVLQPNIQYF
TRBV9	NA	TRBJ1-2	once	TGTGCCAGCAGCCCGTCCAGGGGTGGCTACACCTTC	CASSPSRGGYTF
TRBV7-9	NA	TRBJ1-5	NA	TGTGCCAGCAGCCAGGGTTTACTTCAGCCCCAGCATTTT	CASSQGLLQPQHF
TRBV5-6	NA	TRBJ2-3	once	TGTGCCAGCAGCTTGGCCGGTGCAGATACGCAGTATTTT	CASSLAGADTQYF
TRBV6-6	NA	TRBJ1-4	NA	TGTGCCAGCAGTTACTCGTGGAGGAGGGGTGAAAAACTGTTTTTT	CASSYSWRRGEKLFF
TRBV6-6	TRBD2	TRBJ2-1	NA	TGTGCCAGCAGTTCCCGGGGGGGAGGGCCCACCAATGAGCAGTTCTTC	CASSSRGGGPTNEQFF
TRBV5-4	NA	TRBJ1-2	once	TGTGCCAGCAGCTTGGGTATCCAGGGACTGGGAGGCTACACCTTC	CASSLGIQGLGGYTF
TRBV6-1	TRBD1	TRBJ1-1	NA	TGTGCCAGCAGTTCTTGGACAGGAGGGACTGAAGCTTTCTTT	CASSSWTGGTEAFF
TRBV28	NA	TRBJ1-5	once	TGTGCCAGCAATTATGTCGTTATGCAGCCCCAGCATTTT	CASNYVVMQPQHF
TRBV5-1	NA	TRBJ2-3	NA	TGCGCCAGCAGCTTGGGAGCTTCATCAGATACGCAGTATTTT	CASSLGASSDTQYF
TRBV28	TRBD2	TRBJ2-3	few	TGTGCCAGCAGGGTAGCGGGAGGGCGGACAGATACGCAGTATTTT	CASRVAGGRTDTQYF
TRBV10-3	TRBD2	TRBJ2-7	NA	TGTGCCATCAGTCGACTAGCGGGAGGGTACGAGCAGTACTTC	CAISRLAGGYEQYF
TRBV13	NA	TRBJ2-2	NA	TGTGCCAGCAGCCCCCAAGGCTCCGGGACCGGGGAGCTGTTTTTT	CASSPQGSGTGELFF
TRBV6-4	TRBD1	TRBJ2-1	NA	TGTGCCAGCAGTGGGGGGACAGGGGGCAATGAGCAGTTCTTC	CASSGGTGGNEQFF
TRBV19	TRBD2	TRBJ2-4	NA	TGTGCCAGTAGTCCCCGACTGGGTAGCGGGAGGGTCAGAGGATCGGGTACCAAAAACATTCAGTACTTC	CASSPRLGSGRVRGSGTKNIQYF
TRBV28	NA	TRBJ1-4	NA	TGTGCCCTCATAGGGGCCGGTGAAAAACTGTTTTTT	CALIGAGEKLFF
TRBV15	NA	TRBJ1-4	NA	TGTGCCACCAGCCCCCGCACTGGGATGGGGGGTAATGAAAAACTGTTTTTT	CATSPRTGMGGNEKLFF
TRBV28	NA	TRBJ1-5	NA	TGTGCCAGCAGTGAGAGAGGTCAGCCCCAGCATTTT	CASSERGQPQHF
TRBV30	TRBD1	TRBJ1-4	NA	TGTGCCTGGAGCACCGGGACAGTCGAAAAACTGTTTTTT	CAWSTGTVEKLFF
TRBV4-1	TRBD1	TRBJ1-3	once	TGCGCCAGCAGCCCGGGAGTGGTACAGGGGCTAAGAAACACCATATATTTT	CASSPGVVQGLRNTIYF
TRBV6-6	NA	TRBJ1-1	few	TGTGCCAGCAGTTTTACAATGAACACTGAAGCTTTCTTT	CASSFTMNTEAFF
TRBV27	TRBD2	TRBJ2-6	NA	TGTGCCAGCAGTTTAAGGGGAGGGTGGCGGGGTGGGGCCAACGTCCTGACTTTC	CASSLRGGWRGGANVLTF
TRBV19	TRBD1	TRBJ2-5	once	TGTGCCAGTAGTATGAACAGGGGGCGGGAGACCCAGTACTTC	CASSMNRGRETQYF
TRBV9	NA	TRBJ1-2	NA	TGTGCCAGCAGCGTAGTAAGCGGGGGCGCAGGCTATGGCTACACCTTC	CASSVVSGGAGYGYTF
TRBV10-3	TRBD2	TRBJ2-5	NA	TGTGCCATCAGTGGCGGGGGGGCCCAAGAGACCCAGTACTTC	CAISGGGAQETQYF
TRBV19	NA	TRBJ1-5	few	TGTGCCAGTAGTACCGGCAGGGTCAATCAGCCCCAGCATTTT	CASSTGRVNQPQHF
TRBV9	TRBD1	TRBJ2-7	NA	TGTGCCAGCAGCCCTCACCCGGGACAGGGTTACGAGCAGTACTTC	CASSPHPGQGYEQYF
TRBV5-4	TRBD1	TRBJ1-1	NA	TGTGCCAGCAGCGCCGGGACAGGGGTGAACACTGAAGCTTTCTTT	CASSAGTGVNTEAFF
TRBV9	NA	TRBJ2-7	NA	TGTGCCAGCAGCGTAGAAGCAGGGCCCTACGAGCAGTACTTC	CASSVEAGPYEQYF
TRBV19	NA	TRBJ2-1	once	TGTGCCAGTACCGAGGGACTTCGCCCTTCCGATGAGCAGTTCTTC	CASTEGLRPSDEQFF
TRBV5-4	NA	TRBJ1-6	NA	TGTGCCAGCAGCCTGCCGGGGGATTCACCCCTCCACTTT	CASSLPGDSPLHF
TRBV7-2	TRBD2	TRBJ2-1	many	TGTGCCAGCAGCTTAAGTGGTAGCGGGGATTCTCACAATGAGCAGTTCTTC	CASSLSGSGDSHNEQFF
TRBV30	TRBD2	TRBJ2-3	NA	TGTGCCTGGAGTAGACTAGCGGGACCGGCGGGTACGCAGTATTTT	CAWSRLAGPAGTQYF
TRBV2	NA	TRBJ1-1	NA	TGTGCCAGCAGAAAGGGGGGGGATGGAGCTTTCTTT	CASRKGGDGAFF
TRBV30	NA	TRBJ2-7	NA	TGTGCCTGGAGTGTAAATAGCGGCTACGAGCAGTACTTC	CAWSVNSGYEQYF